The next 22 T cell receptor beta chains were all read from a single sample in a study of blood T cell repertoires in COVID-19. The table came from immunoSEQ multiplex PCR; TCRdb's copy has only in-frame clones and leaves some out. The data hold under 300,000 clones, with 86% observed a single time. Input material: peripheral blood. These receptor sequences come from a man between 25 and 39 years old who had recovered from COVID-19.

This chain uses TRBV3-1 (or the pseudogene TRBV3-2) with TRBJ2-3, with D possibly TRBD2 on 5 matching bases. V lost 5 bases, J lost 2 bases, and 17 bases lay in between. This CDR3 spans 16 amino acids. Germline V gives CDR1 LGHDT, CDR2 YNNKEL (reference sequence). CDR3 in DNA: TGTGCCAGCAGCGACGAAGGTGGACTTATCACAGATACGCAGTATTTT. Translated, it gives CASSDEGGLITDTQYF.

V usage is TRBV6-5 and J usage is TRBJ2-4, with D hard to call. The V gene lost 2 bases and the J gene lost 6 bases, with 11 bases spanning the gap. This CDR3 region has 14 residues. From germline, CDR1 is MNHEY and CDR2 SVGAGI. The CDR3 bases are TGTGCCAGCAGTTACCGAGGTCTCGGAAACATTCAGTACTTC. Translating it yields CASSYRGLGNIQYF.

The genes are TRBV7-2 and TRBJ2-7, with 7 bases that match TRBD1. V was pared by 1 base and J by 5 bases, with 11 bases of the junction left unmatched. The CDR3 runs 16 residues. Per the germline V gene, CDR1 is SGHTA and CDR2 is FQGNSA. For the CDR3, the DNA is TGTGCCAGCAGCTTAGACTTTGGGAGACAGGGAAACGAGCAGTACTTC. It is translated as CASSLDFGRQGNEQYF.

In DNA, the CDR3 is TGTGCCAGTAGTATAGATAGGGGTTTTCCCTACGAGCAGTACTTC. Translating it yields CASSIDRGFPYEQYF. This sequence joins TRBV19 and TRBJ2-7, with D perhaps TRBD1 (5 bases). The V end lost 0 bases, the J end lost 2 bases, and 11 bases lay between the germline ends. The CDR3 has 15 residues. The germline CDR1 and CDR2 sequences are LNHDA and SQIVND (reference sequence).

The CDR3 reads CASSRRTSGGISNTGELFF. The CDR3 DNA reads as TGTGCCAGCAGCAGGAGGACTAGCGGGGGGATATCGAACACCGGGGAGCTGTTTTTT. This chain joins TRBV21-1 and TRBJ2-2; no DNA check was done on the table's D call, TRBD2. TRBV21-1 is classified as a pseudogene. The CDR3 runs to 19 residues.

V usage is TRBV18 and J usage is TRBJ1-6; TRBD1 matches at 11 bases. Germline V CDR1 and CDR2: KGHSH, LQKENI. The CDR3 spans 14 residues. V lost 8 bases to trimming and J lost 9 bases; unmatched junction nucleotides: 6. The CDR3 spells CASVRDRGTSPLHF. The CDR3, as DNA: TGTGCCAGCGTCCGGGACAGGGGGACTTCACCCCTCCACTTT.

The rearrangement uses TRBV6-1 and TRBJ1-6; unclear D gene. V dropped 3 bases and J dropped 4 bases, with 10 bases sitting between them. This CDR3 region has 15 residues. Germline V lookup: CDR1 MNHNS, CDR2 SASEGT. The CDR3 DNA reads as TGTGCCAGCAGTGAGTGGAGCCTTTATAATTCACCCCTCCACTTT. It yields the protein CASSEWSLYNSPLHF.

This sequence joins TRBV7-2 and TRBJ1-2, with 10 bases fitting TRBD1. V trimming: 7 bases; J trimming: 2 bases; junction bases outside the gene matches: 4. The CDR3 consists of 14 residues. Germline V gene lookup returns CDR1 SGHTA and CDR2 FQGNSA. The CDR3 protein is CASIPGQGNYGYTF. CDR3 DNA sequence: TGTGCCAGCATCCCGGGACAGGGGAACTATGGCTACACCTTC. The full variable domain, its missing parts supplied by reference TRBV7-2 and TRBJ1-2, is GAGVSQSPSNKVTEKGKDVELRCDPISGHTALYWYRQSLGQGLEFLIYFQGNSAPDKSGLPSDRFSAERTGGSVSTLTIQRTQQEDSAVYLCASIPGQGNYGYTFGSGTRLTVV.

The V call is TRBV5-4, the J call TRBJ1-2; tentative D call: TRBD1 (6 bases). Germline V gene sequence: CDR1 SGHNT, CDR2 YYREEE (reference sequence). V shed 5 bases and J shed 6 bases, with 17 bases lying between them. The CDR3 spans 14 residues. In DNA, the CDR3 is TGTGCCAGCAGATGGACAGCGACCGGTAATGGCTACACCTTC. Protein: CASRWTATGNGYTF.

The chain recombines TRBV9 with TRBJ2-5, with TRBD2 as a possible D gene (6 bases). The CDR3 runs 13 residues. CDR1 SGDLS and CDR2 YYNGEE come from the germline V gene. V was shortened by 4 bases and J by 1 base, with 8 bases between the two germline ends. CDR3 sequence: CASSYGSQETQYF. The CDR3 coding sequence is TGTGCCAGCAGCTACGGGAGCCAAGAGACCCAGTACTTC. The full variable domain, its missing parts supplied by reference TRBV9 and TRBJ2-5, is DSGVTQTPKHLITATGQRVTLRCSPRSGDLSVYWYQQSLDQGLQFLIQYYNGEERAKGNILERFSAQQFPDLHSELNLSSLELGDSALYFCASSYGSQETQYFGPGTRLLVL.

In this sample, this clone turned up once. This chain links TRBV19 with TRBJ1-1; the D gene is possibly TRBD1 (6 bases). With 3 bases removed from V and 1 base from J, the gap between germline ends came to 12 bases. The CDR3 has 15 amino acids. CDR1 and CDR2 from the germline V gene are LNHDA and SQIVND (reference sequence). DNA for the CDR3: TGTGCCAGTAGTATCCCCCAGGGGCGGAACACTGAAGCTTTCTTT. This gives the protein CASSIPQGRNTEAFF.

This chain connects TRBV7-9 to TRBJ1-6; 8 bases match TRBD1. The V segment lost 5 bases and the J segment 1 base; nucleotides outside the gene matches: 4. The CDR3 has 16 residues. Germline V gene data show CDR1 as SEHNR and CDR2 as FQNEAQ (reference sequence). The CDR3 DNA sequence: TGTGCCAGCAGCCCGGACAGGGTTTCCTATAATTCACCCCTCCACTTT. Translated: CASSPDRVSYNSPLHF. The complete variable domain, with remaining parts taken from reference TRBV7-9 and TRBJ1-6, reads DTGVSQNPRHKITKRGQNVTFRCDPISEHNRLYWYRQTLGQGPEFLTYFQNEAQLEKSRLLSDRFSAERPKGSFSTLEIQRTEQGDSAMYLCASSPDRVSYNSPLHFGNGTRLTVT.

The CDR3 DNA follows: TGTGCCAGCAGTTACGTACTAGCGGGGGGGAGAGCCAAAAACATTCAGTACTTC. Residues: CASSYVLAGGRAKNIQYF. The chain carries TRBV6-2 or TRBV6-3 and TRBJ2-4; the match to TRBD2 covers 13 bases. Germline V CDR1 and CDR2: MNHEY, SVGEGT. The length of the CDR3 is 18 residues. V gave up 2 bases and J gave up 0 bases; unmatched junction bases: 4.

This clone has just one count. CDR3 protein: CASSRGQGALLGYTF. The CDR3 DNA reads TGTGCCAGTAGTCGAGGACAGGGGGCTCTATTGGGCTACACCTTC. The rearrangement links TRBV19 to TRBJ1-2; TRBD1 matches at 11 bases. Germline V gene data show CDR1 as LNHDA and CDR2 as SQIVND (reference sequence). This CDR3 region has 15 residues. Trimming removed 5 bases from V and 8 bases from J; junction bases left unmatched: 10.

This chain links TRBV9 with TRBJ2-1; TRBD2 aligns across 11 bases. This CDR3 has 14 amino acids. Per the germline V gene, CDR1 is SGDLS and CDR2 is YYNGEE. Germline trimming cut 4 bases from V and 4 bases from J; bases unmatched to any gene: 1. The CDR3: CASSPSGGYNEQFF. The CDR3, as DNA: TGTGCCAGCAGCCCTAGCGGGGGGTACAATGAGCAGTTCTTC.

The chain couples TRBV7-2 to TRBJ2-3; 11 bases map to TRBD2. V shed 3 bases, J shed 2 bases, and the junction held 1 base outside the gene matches. The CDR3 consists of 15 residues. Germline V gene data show CDR1 as SGHTA and CDR2 as FQGNSA. The CDR3 loop reads CASSLTSGVTDTQYF. The CDR3 region has the DNA TGTGCCAGCAGCTTGACTAGCGGGGTCACAGATACGCAGTATTTT.

The rearrangement uses TRBV7-2 and TRBJ2-7; tentatively, D is TRBD2 (5 bases). Trimming cost V 6 bases and J 3 bases, with 12 bases left between them. Per the germline V gene, CDR1 is SGHTA and CDR2 is FQGNSA. This CDR3 contains 13 residues. CDR3 residues: CASSCSGCYEQYF. CDR3 bases: TGTGCCAGCAGTTGTTCGGGGTGCTACGAGCAGTACTTC.

The rearrangement uses TRBV19 and TRBJ2-2, with D possibly matching TRBD2 (5 bases). Deletions cut 10 bases from V and 3 bases from J, with 18 bases between. CDR1 and CDR2 (germline): LNHDA, SQIVND (reference sequence). The CDR3 is made up of 15 amino acids. The CDR3 DNA is TGTGCCACTAGAGGGCTAGCACTAGACACCGGGGAGCTGTTTTTT. Amino acid sequence: CATRGLALDTGELFF.

This clone was detected a few times. V gene TRBV2 combines with J gene TRBJ1-5; possible D gene TRBD1, 5 bases. Trimming removed 8 bases at V and 3 bases at J, with 17 bases between. In germline, CDR1 is SNHLY, CDR2 FYNNEI. The CDR3 sequence is 15 residues long. CDR3 loop: CASRLQTANNQPQHF. CDR3 DNA sequence: TGTGCCAGCCGCCTTCAGACAGCGAACAATCAGCCCCAGCATTTT.

The chain uses TRBV11-3 and TRBJ2-7, with D possibly matching TRBD2 (6 bases). The V and J ends lost 5 bases and 7 bases respectively, with 15 bases between them. CDR1 is SGHNT, CDR2 YENEEA, per germline. The CDR3 is 13 residues long. The CDR3 loop is CASSRLGGREQYF. Written as DNA, the CDR3 is TGTGCCAGCAGCCGACTTGGAGGGCGGGAGCAGTACTTC.

V and J are TRBV18 and TRBJ2-1; D gene uncertain. CDR3 length equals 17 residues. The V gene's germline CDR1 is KGHSH and CDR2 LQKENI. V dropped 3 bases and J dropped 0 bases, with 15 bases sitting between them. The CDR3: CASSPYSHPTSYNEQFF. CDR3 sequence (DNA): TGTGCCAGCTCACCTTACTCCCACCCCACCTCCTACAATGAGCAGTTCTTC.

CDR3: CATSDLGGAIGEQFF. CDR3 DNA sequence: TGTGCCACCAGTGATTTGGGGGGGGCGATAGGTGAGCAGTTCTTC. This chain uses TRBV24-1 with TRBJ2-1, with D perhaps matching TRBD2 (7 bases). Germline values: CDR1 KGHDR, CDR2 SFDVKD. The V end lost 0 bases, the J end lost 9 bases, and 14 bases lay between the germline ends. This CDR3 contains 15 residues.